Sequencing of this T cell receptor beta chain was carried out in a study of T cell responses to AZD1222 COVID-19 vaccine. General observations from the study: Repertoire sampling happened only post peak T cell response.

The method was immunoSEQ multiplex PCR; TCRdb's version includes in-frame clones alone and lacks a portion of them. This table has tens of thousands of clones, 85% to 90% appearing once. A note on this clone: Its antigen is unidentified.

V lost 3 bases and J lost 4; bases outside the gene matches: 9. The CDR3 extends over 16 amino acids. In germline, CDR1 is KGHSH, CDR2 LQKENI. The sample consisted of peripheral blood, taken on day 0 of AZD1222 vaccination. This sequence originates from an adult in good health. The chain is built from TRBV18 and TRBJ2-3, with TRBD2 matching over 8 bases. The CDR3 nucleotides are TGTGCCAGCTCACCTGCTCTGCGGGAGGTGGCAGATACGCAGTATTTT. The encoded protein is CASSPALREVADTQYF.